Each of the 18 T cell receptor beta chains below was sequenced from the same sample in a study of monozygotic twins with inflammatory bowel disease. Reprocessing the 5' RACE reads, TCRdb reports a single entry for every CDR3 protein and omits DNA. This sample lists 400,000 to 500,000 distinct CDR3 sequences; its ten largest clones have around 2.3%. Sequences were obtained from blood. The receptors derive from a human donor with ulcerative colitis or Crohn's disease, or a healthy co-twin of an affected twin (not recorded which).

The rearrangement links TRBV6-5 to TRBJ1-1; no DNA is available, so the TRBD1 call from TCRdb remains unchecked. Germline lookup yields CDR1 MNHEY and CDR2 SVGAGI. CDR3 length equals 15 residues. This CDR3 is CASSYSPGARTEAFF.

This rearrangement joins TRBV7-9 to TRBJ1-1; there is no DNA to check the TCRdb D call of TRBD1. Germline CDR1 reads SEHNR; CDR2 reads FQNEAQ (reference sequence). The CDR3 spans 15 residues. CDR3 residues: CASRNTGTKNTEAFF.

V is TRBV20-1 and J is TRBJ2-5; TCRdb picks TRBD2, but there is no DNA to check that call. CDR1 and CDR2 (germline): DFQATT, SNEGSKA (reference sequence). CDR3 size: 16 residues. The CDR3 loop is CSARAGLGGLRETQYF.

This chain uses TRBV15 with TRBJ1-1; no DNA is available, so the TRBD1 call from TCRdb remains unchecked. Germline V gene sequence: CDR1 LNHNV, CDR2 YYDKDF (reference sequence). The CDR3 length is 15 residues. The CDR3 loop is CATSKKGGSYTEAFF. Drawing the rest from reference TRBV15 and TRBJ1-1, the complete variable domain is DAMVIQNPRYQVTQFGKPVTLSCSQTLNHNVMYWYQQKSSQAPKLLFHYYDKDFNNEADTPDNFQSRRPNTSFCFLDIRSPGLGDTAMYLCATSKKGGSYTEAFFGQGTRLTVV.

The genes are TRBV6-2 or TRBV6-3 and TRBJ2-3; the D gene TCRdb calls, TRBD1, cannot be checked with no DNA. The CDR3 has 14 residues. The germline V gene encodes CDR1 MNHEY and CDR2 SVGEGT. CDR3 sequence: CASYPGGRTDTQYF.

The chain couples TRBV5-6 to TRBJ1-2. The CDR3 spans 15 residues. Germline V gives CDR1 SGHDT, CDR2 YYEEEE. The CDR3 region is CASSLGRPENYGYTF.

V is TRBV27 and J is TRBJ1-2. Germline V gene lookup returns CDR1 MNHEY and CDR2 SMNVEV (reference sequence). This CDR3 region has 13 residues. The CDR3 sequence: CASSSAARYGYTF.

This rearrangement joins TRBV20-1 to TRBJ1-5; lacking DNA, the TRBD1 call made by TCRdb goes unchecked. The length of the CDR3 is 12 residues. Germline V CDR1 and CDR2: DFQATT, SNEGSKA (reference sequence). The CDR3 loop reads CSAQTGNQPQHF.

V and J are TRBV5-1 and TRBJ2-2; the D gene TCRdb calls, TRBD2, cannot be checked with no DNA. The CDR3 runs to 17 residues. The germline gives CDR1 SGHRS, CDR2 YFSETQ. The CDR3 sequence is CASSQRTSGNFGGELFF.

The V and J genes are TRBV20-1 and TRBJ2-1; the TCRdb call, TRBD2, lacks DNA for checking. The germline CDR1 and CDR2 sequences are DFQATT and SNEGSKA (reference sequence). The CDR3 consists of 15 residues. The CDR3 protein is CSARGGGISYNEQFF.

The chain employs TRBV5-1 and TRBJ2-7; with no DNA, the TCRdb D assignment of TRBD2 cannot be verified. The germline gives CDR1 SGHRS, CDR2 YFSETQ. The CDR3 has 16 residues. This CDR3 reads CASSPGLAGAIYEQYF.

The CDR3 reads CASSVEATGNTEAFF. The rearrangement joins TRBV9 to TRBJ1-1. The CDR3 covers 15 residues. Germline CDR1 is SGDLS and CDR2 is YYNGEE. The variable domain in full, with the rest retrieved from reference TRBV9 and TRBJ1-1, is DSGVTQTPKHLITATGQRVTLRCSPRSGDLSVYWYQQSLDQGLQFLIQYYNGEERAKGNILERFSAQQFPDLHSELNLSSLELGDSALYFCASSVEATGNTEAFFGQGTRLTVV.

The chain carries TRBV10-3 and TRBJ2-3; TCRdb designates TRBD1, a call that cannot be tested without DNA. Germline CDR1 is ENHRY and CDR2 is SYGVKD. CDR3 length equals 19 residues. CDR3: CAISESRRGAVSGTDTQYF.

The CDR3 sequence is CASTGRGRSNEQFF. The chain combines TRBV7-9 with TRBJ2-1; TCRdb gives TRBD2 as the D gene, but with no DNA this cannot be confirmed. The CDR3 spans 14 residues. The germline gives CDR1 SEHNR, CDR2 FQNEAQ (reference sequence).

The chain links TRBV12-3 or TRBV12-4 to TRBJ2-7. The CDR3 consists of 15 residues. This CDR3 reads CASSFQRLSSYEQYF.

This rearrangement joins TRBV5-1 to TRBJ1-4. Germline V gene sequence: CDR1 SGHRS, CDR2 YFSETQ. The CDR3 loop spans 15 amino acids. The CDR3 reads CASRVMGTSNEKLFF.

The chain couples TRBV6-1 to TRBJ1-2; as DNA is missing, the TRBD1 call by TCRdb cannot be tested. Germline CDR1 and CDR2: MNHNS and SASEGT. The CDR3 is 14 residues long. The chain's CDR3 is CASSARQGGYGYTF.

The V and J genes are TRBV19 and TRBJ1-5; the TRBD1 assignment by TCRdb is unverifiable without DNA. The CDR3 runs 14 residues. The germline gives CDR1 LNHDA, CDR2 SQIVND (reference sequence). The CDR3 here is CARIRQGGNQPQHF.